This T cell receptor (beta chain) was sequenced during a study of shared T cell receptors in the human thymus. The trim removed 6 bases at V and 5 bases at J, leaving 10 bases unmatched. The CDR3 contains 15 residues. Germline CDR1 and CDR2: MNHEY and SMNVEV (reference sequence). The protocol was immunoSEQ multiplex PCR, while the TCRdb copy is restricted to in-frame clones and leaves out a portion. The profile shows about 610,000 clones, roughly 88% of them singletons. These same data were also listed under a study on human thymus T cells. This second study says: The donors were infants in Finland with congenital heart defects, otherwise immunologically healthy. Corrective cardiac surgery supplied the resected thymus tissue. V and J gene usage appeared biased in thymic and blood repertoires. Related research described thymic repertoires that were highly overlapping among unrelated individuals.

Sequencing input: thymocytes. The rearrangement joins TRBV27 to TRBJ2-7; 10 nucleotides match TRBD2. This TCR derives from a boy in the first two years of life with a congenital heart defect. The CDR3 reads CASRHTGTSANEQYF. The CDR3 DNA is TGTGCCAGCAGACACACGGGGACTAGCGCCAACGAGCAGTACTTC.